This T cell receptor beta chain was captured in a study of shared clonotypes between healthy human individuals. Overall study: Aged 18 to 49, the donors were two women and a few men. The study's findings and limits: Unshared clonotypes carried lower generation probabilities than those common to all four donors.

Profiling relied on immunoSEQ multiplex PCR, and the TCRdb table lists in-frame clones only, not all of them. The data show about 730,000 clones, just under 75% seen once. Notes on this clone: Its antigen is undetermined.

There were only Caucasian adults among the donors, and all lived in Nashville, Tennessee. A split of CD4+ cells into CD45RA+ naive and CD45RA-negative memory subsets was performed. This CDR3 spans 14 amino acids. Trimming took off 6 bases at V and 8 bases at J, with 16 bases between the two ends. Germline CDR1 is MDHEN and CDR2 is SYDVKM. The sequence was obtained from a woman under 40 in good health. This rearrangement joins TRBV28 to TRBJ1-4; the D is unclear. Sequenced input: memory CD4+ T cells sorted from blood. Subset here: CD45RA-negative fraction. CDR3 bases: TGTGCCAGCAGCCTCAGTGGGCCCTTCGAAAAACTGTTTTTT. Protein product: CASSLSGPFEKLFF. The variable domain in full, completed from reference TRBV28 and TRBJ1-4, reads DVKVTQSSRYLVKRTGEKVFLECVQDMDHENMFWYRQDPGLGLRLIYFSYDVKMKEKGDIPEGYSVSREKKERFSLILESASTNQTSMYLCASSLSGPFEKLFFGSGTQLSVL.